A single TCR beta chain is shown here with its context. Primers for the PCR totalled 60 Vbeta and 13 Jbeta. Using immunoSEQ multiplex PCR, the repertoire was profiled, and TCRdb retains in-frame clones only, with some absent. The table includes about 120,000 clones, roughly four fifths detected once. These data originate in a study of cytomegalovirus exposure and HLA in healthy donors. In the study overall: Around 83% of roughly 430 genotyped donors fell in the Caucasian-associated ancestry cluster.

This CDR3 comprises 14 residues. Trimming left V 5 bases short and J 7 bases short, with 15 bases between. CDR1 is MNHEY and CDR2 is SMNVEV in the germline V gene (reference sequence). The sequencing sample was made of PBMCs. The receptor was isolated from a middle-aged man in good health and CMV-seropositive. The genes are TRBV27 and TRBJ2-1; D might be TRBD2 (6 bases). The CDR3 protein is CASSLTRFGNEQFF. The CDR3 nucleotides read TGTGCCAGCAGTCTGACTAGGTTTGGTAATGAGCAGTTCTTC.